The 7 T cell receptor beta chains below come from one sample, sequenced in a study of patients and donors after allogeneic stem cell transplantation. TCRdb analysed the RT-PCR reads with MiXCR anew, one entry per CDR3 protein. Here the sample spans about 160,000 distinct CDR3 sequences, about 24% being singletons. The sample consisted of blood, either unsorted or a sorted T cell fraction (not recorded which). These receptors all come from a human donor who was either an allogeneic HSCT recipient or a stem cell or donor lymphocyte infusion donor (not recorded which). It is not recorded whose cells these are; they may come from a transplant donor.

This clonotype appeared once. The V call is TRBV11-2, the J call TRBJ2-1; D is unclear. This CDR3 has 14 residues. From germline, CDR1 is SGHAT and CDR2 FQNNGV. Deletions cut 0 bases from V and 2 bases from J, with 5 bases between. CDR3 in amino acids: CASSLDGPYNEQFF. Written as DNA, the CDR3 is TGTGCCAGCAGCTTAGATGGCCCCTACAATGAGCAGTTCTTC.

This chain joins TRBV20-1 and TRBJ1-2; TRBD1 is a possible D gene (5 bases). This CDR3 comprises 13 residues. Germline loops: CDR1 DFQATT, CDR2 SNEGSKA (reference sequence). V gave up 6 bases and J gave up 1 base, with 12 bases separating them. The CDR3 region is CSAVRGLNYGYTF. The CDR3 coding sequence is TGCAGTGCGGTGAGGGGCCTTAACTATGGCTACACCTTC.

This clonotype has only a few counts. The V call is TRBV7-9, the J call TRBJ2-6; the D is unclear. Germline loops: CDR1 SEHNR, CDR2 FQNEAQ (reference sequence). The V and J ends lost 7 bases and 0 bases respectively, with 4 bases between them. The CDR3 is 13 residues long. The CDR3 DNA is TGTGCCAGCACCAGCTCTGGGGCCAACGTCCTGACTTTC. Residues: CASTSSGANVLTF.

This chain uses TRBV12-3 or TRBV12-4 with TRBJ1-4, with D hard to call. V shed 3 bases and J shed 0 bases, with 11 bases lying between them. The CDR3 runs to 16 residues. CDR3 sequence (DNA): TGTGCCAGCAGTTTCGTAGGTTTTTCAACTAATGAAAAACTGTTTTTT. Amino acids: CASSFVGFSTNEKLFF.

This chain links TRBV18 with TRBJ2-7; D unclear. CDR3 length: 14 amino acids. CDR1 KGHSH and CDR2 LQKENI come from the germline V gene. Trimming removed 3 bases from V and 3 bases from J, with 12 bases in between. This chain's CDR3 is CASSPRTAGYEQYF. CDR3 in DNA: TGTGCCAGCTCACCCCGGACGGCCGGCTACGAGCAGTACTTC.

A few counts support this clonotype. This chain uses TRBV15 with TRBJ1-4; maybe TRBD1 (5 bases). The germline V gene encodes CDR1 LNHNV and CDR2 YYDKDF (reference sequence). There are 15 residues in the CDR3. V shed 3 bases and J shed 7 bases, with 15 bases lying between them. The CDR3 bases are TGTGCCACCAGCAGGGAAGGGGTCCTGGTTGAAAAACTGTTTTTT. Translating gives CATSREGVLVEKLFF.

The chain couples TRBV15 to TRBJ1-4, with TRBD1 matching 9 bases. The CDR3 is made up of 19 amino acids. Germline CDR1 is LNHNV and CDR2 is YYDKDF (reference sequence). J was trimmed by 1 base and V by 0 bases; bases with no gene match: 9. CDR3 in amino acids: CATSRDPWGQGLTNEKLFF. CDR3 sequence (DNA): TGTGCCACCAGCAGAGATCCCTGGGGACAGGGTCTAACTAATGAAAAACTGTTTTTT.